The present entry profiles one T cell receptor (beta chain) with its context. Per the study methods: The assay estimated nucleated cells by amplifying reference gene primers. Method: immunoSEQ multiplex PCR; TCRdb's copy keeps in-frame clones and lacks some. V and J calls and clone size are given by that table; D and trimming were obtained from the DNA. The table records 70,000 to 90,000 clones, 60% to 85% of them present only once. This sample is part of a study of blood T cell repertoires in COVID-19. As for the study in general: The United States, Italy and Spain supplied acute and convalescent COVID-19 samples. Sample material is recorded as cDNA or gDNA derived from T cells, B-cell-depleted T cells, or PBMCs.

This TCR came from a human donor in a cohort sampled during active COVID-19. Input material: peripheral blood.

The CDR3 sequence: CAWSADLYQETQYF. The CDR3 nucleotides read TGTGCCTGGAGTGCAGACTTGTACCAAGAGACCCAGTACTTC. This sequence joins TRBV30 and TRBJ2-5; D uncertain. CDR3 length: 14 residues. Germline values: CDR1 GTSNPN, CDR2 SVGIG (reference sequence). Trimming left V 1 base short and J 0 bases short, with 9 bases between.